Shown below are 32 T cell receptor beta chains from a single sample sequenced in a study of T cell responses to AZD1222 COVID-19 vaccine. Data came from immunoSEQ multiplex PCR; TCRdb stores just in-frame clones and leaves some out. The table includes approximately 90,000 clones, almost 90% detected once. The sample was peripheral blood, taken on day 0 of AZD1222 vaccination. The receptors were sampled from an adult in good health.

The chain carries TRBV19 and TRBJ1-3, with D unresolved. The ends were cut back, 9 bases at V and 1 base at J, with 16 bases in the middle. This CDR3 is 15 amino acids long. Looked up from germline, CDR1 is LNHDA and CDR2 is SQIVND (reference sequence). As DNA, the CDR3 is TGTGCCAGCCAATCGGGGTTACTTTCTGGAAACACCATATATTTT. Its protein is CASQSGLLSGNTIYF.

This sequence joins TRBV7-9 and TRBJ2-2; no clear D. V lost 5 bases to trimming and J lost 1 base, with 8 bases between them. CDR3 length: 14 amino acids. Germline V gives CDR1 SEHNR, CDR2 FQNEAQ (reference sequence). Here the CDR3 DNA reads TGTGCCAGCAGCCCCGCTTTGAACACCGGGGAGCTGTTTTTT. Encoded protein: CASSPALNTGELFF.

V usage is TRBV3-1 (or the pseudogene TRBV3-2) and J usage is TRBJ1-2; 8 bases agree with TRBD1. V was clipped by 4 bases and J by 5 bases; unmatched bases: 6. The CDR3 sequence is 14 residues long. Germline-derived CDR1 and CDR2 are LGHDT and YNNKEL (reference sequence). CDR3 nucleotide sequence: TGTGCCAGCAGCCGACAGGGGTACGGGTATGGCTACACCTTC. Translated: CASSRQGYGYGYTF.

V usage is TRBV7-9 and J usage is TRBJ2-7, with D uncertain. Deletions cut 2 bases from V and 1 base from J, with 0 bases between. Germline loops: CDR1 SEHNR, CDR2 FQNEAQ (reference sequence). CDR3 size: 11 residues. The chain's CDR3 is CASSLSYEQYF. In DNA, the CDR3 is TGTGCCAGCAGCTTATCCTACGAGCAGTACTTC.

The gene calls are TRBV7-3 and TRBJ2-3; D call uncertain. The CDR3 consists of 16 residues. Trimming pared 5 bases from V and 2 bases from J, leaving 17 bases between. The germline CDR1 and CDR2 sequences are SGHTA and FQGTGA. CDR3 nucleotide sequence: TGTGCCAGCAGCCTACCTCCCTTAAGATACACAGATACGCAGTATTTT. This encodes CASSLPPLRYTDTQYF.

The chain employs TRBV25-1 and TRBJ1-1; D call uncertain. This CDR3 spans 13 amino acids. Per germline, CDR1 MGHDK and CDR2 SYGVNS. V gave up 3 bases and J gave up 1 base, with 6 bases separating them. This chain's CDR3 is CASSEQKNTEAFF. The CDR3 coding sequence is TGTGCCAGCAGTGAGCAAAAGAACACTGAAGCTTTCTTT.

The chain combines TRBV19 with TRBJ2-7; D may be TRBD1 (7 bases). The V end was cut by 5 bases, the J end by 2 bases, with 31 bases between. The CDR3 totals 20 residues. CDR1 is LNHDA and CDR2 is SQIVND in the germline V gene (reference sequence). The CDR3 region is CASSLQYLRGLGQEPYEQYF. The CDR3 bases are TGTGCCAGTAGTCTCCAGTATCTTCGGGGGCTCGGACAGGAACCCTACGAGCAGTACTTC.

CDR3 DNA: TGCGCCAGCAGCTCGACCGGACAGGGAAGGAGCGAGTTCTTC. It is translated as CASSSTGQGRSEFF. This sequence joins TRBV5-1 and TRBJ2-1; 8 bases align to TRBD1. The CDR3 length is 14 residues. The ends lost 3 bases at V and 14 bases at J; junction bases unmatched: 13. Germline V lookup: CDR1 SGHRS, CDR2 YFSETQ.

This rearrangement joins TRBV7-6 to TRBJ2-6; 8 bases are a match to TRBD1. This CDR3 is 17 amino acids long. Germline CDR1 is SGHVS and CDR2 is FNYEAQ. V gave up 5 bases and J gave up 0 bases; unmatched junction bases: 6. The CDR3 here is CASSRQGSSSGANVLTF. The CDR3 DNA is TGTGCCAGCAGCCGACAGGGGTCAAGCTCTGGGGCCAACGTCCTGACTTTC.

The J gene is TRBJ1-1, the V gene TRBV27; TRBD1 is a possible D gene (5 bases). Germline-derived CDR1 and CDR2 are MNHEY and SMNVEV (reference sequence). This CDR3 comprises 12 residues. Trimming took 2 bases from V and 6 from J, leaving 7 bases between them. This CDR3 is CASSLGDAEAFF. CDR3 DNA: TGTGCCAGCAGTTTAGGGGACGCTGAAGCTTTCTTT.

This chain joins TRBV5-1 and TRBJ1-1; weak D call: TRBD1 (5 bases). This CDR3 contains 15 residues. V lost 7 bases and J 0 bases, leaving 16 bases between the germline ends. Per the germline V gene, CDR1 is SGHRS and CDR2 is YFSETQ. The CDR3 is CASGYGARMNTEAFF. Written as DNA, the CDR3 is TGCGCCAGCGGATATGGGGCACGTATGAACACTGAAGCTTTCTTT.

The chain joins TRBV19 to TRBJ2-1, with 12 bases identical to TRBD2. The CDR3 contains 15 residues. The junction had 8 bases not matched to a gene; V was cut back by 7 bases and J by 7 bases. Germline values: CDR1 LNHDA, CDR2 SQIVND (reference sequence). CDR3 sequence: CASKLAGGPGNEQFF. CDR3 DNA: TGTGCCAGTAAACTAGCGGGGGGCCCGGGTAATGAGCAGTTCTTC. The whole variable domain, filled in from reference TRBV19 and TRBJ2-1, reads DGGITQSPKYLFRKEGQNVTLSCEQNLNHDAMYWYRQDPGQGLRLIYYSQIVNDFQKGDIAEGYSVSREKKESFPLTVTSAQKNPTAFYLCASKLAGGPGNEQFFGPGTRLTVL.

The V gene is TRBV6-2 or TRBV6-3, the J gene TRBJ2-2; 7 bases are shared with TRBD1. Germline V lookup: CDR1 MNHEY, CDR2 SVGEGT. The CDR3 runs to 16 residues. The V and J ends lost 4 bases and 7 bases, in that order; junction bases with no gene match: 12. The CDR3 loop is CASSSIQGQPGGELFF. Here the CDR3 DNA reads TGTGCCAGCAGTTCCATACAGGGACAGCCTGGCGGGGAGCTGTTTTTT.

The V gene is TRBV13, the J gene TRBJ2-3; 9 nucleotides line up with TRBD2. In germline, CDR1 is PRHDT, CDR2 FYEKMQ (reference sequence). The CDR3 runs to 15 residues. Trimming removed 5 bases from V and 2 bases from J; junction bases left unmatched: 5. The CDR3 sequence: CASSHRGGATDTQYF. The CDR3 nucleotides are TGTGCCAGCAGCCACCGCGGGGGGGCCACAGATACGCAGTATTTT.

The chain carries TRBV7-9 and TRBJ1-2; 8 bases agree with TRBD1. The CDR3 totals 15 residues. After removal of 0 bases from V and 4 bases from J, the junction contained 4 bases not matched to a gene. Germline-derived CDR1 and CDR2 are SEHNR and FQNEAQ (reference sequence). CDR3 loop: CASSLAQGGFYGYTF. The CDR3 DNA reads TGTGCCAGCAGCTTAGCACAGGGGGGCTTCTATGGCTACACCTTC.

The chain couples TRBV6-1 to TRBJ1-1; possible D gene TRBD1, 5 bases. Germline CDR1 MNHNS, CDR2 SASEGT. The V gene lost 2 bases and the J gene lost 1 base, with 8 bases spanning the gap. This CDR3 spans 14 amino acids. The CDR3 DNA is TGTGCCAGCAGTGAATGGGGCGGGAACACTGAAGCTTTCTTT. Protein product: CASSEWGGNTEAFF.

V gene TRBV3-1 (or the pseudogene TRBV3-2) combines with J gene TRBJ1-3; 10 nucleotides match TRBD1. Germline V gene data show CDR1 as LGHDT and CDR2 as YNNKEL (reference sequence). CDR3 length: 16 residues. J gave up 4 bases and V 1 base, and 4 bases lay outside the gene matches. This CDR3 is CASSQAWDRGGNTIYF. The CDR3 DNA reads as TGTGCCAGCAGCCAAGCTTGGGACAGGGGCGGAAACACCATATATTTT.

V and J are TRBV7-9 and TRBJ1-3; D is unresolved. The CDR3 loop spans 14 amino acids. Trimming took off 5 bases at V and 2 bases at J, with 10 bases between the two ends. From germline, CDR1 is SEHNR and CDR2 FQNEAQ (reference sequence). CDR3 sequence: CASSEPQAGNTIYF. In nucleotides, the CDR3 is TGTGCCAGCAGCGAACCCCAGGCTGGAAACACCATATATTTT.

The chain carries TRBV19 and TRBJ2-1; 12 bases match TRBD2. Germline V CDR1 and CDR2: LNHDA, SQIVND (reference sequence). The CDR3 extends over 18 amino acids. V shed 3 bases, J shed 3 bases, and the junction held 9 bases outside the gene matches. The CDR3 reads CASSIPTSGGPVYNEQFF. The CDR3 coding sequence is TGTGCCAGTAGTATCCCTACTAGCGGGGGGCCTGTCTACAATGAGCAGTTCTTC. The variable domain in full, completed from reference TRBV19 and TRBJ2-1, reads DGGITQSPKYLFRKEGQNVTLSCEQNLNHDAMYWYRQDPGQGLRLIYYSQIVNDFQKGDIAEGYSVSREKKESFPLTVTSAQKNPTAFYLCASSIPTSGGPVYNEQFFGPGTRLTVL.

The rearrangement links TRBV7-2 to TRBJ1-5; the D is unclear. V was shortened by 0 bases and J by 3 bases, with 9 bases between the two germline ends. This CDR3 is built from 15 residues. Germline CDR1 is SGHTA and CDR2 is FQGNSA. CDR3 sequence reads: CASSLAPGINQPQHF. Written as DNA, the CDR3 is TGTGCCAGCAGCTTAGCGCCGGGGATCAATCAGCCCCAGCATTTT.

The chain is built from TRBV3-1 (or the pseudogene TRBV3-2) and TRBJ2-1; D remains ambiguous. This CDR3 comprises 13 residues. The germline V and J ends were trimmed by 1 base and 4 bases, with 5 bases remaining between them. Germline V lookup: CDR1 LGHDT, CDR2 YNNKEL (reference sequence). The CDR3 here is CASSQVKYNEQFF. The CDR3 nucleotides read TGTGCCAGCAGCCAAGTCAAGTACAATGAGCAGTTCTTC.

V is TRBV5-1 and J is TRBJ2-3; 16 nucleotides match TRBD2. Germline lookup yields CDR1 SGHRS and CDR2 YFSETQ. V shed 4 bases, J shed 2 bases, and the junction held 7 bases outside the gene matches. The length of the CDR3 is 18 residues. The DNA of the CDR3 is TGCGCCAGCAGCCCGCACGGGACTAGCGGGGGGGACACAGATACGCAGTATTTT. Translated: CASSPHGTSGGDTDTQYF.

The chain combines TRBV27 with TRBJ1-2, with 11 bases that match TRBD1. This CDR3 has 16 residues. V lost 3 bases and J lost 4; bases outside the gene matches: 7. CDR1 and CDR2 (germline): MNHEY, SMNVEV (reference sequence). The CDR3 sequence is CASSLGPGTGGYGYTF. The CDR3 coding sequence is TGTGCCAGCAGTTTGGGCCCCGGGACAGGGGGCTATGGCTACACCTTC.

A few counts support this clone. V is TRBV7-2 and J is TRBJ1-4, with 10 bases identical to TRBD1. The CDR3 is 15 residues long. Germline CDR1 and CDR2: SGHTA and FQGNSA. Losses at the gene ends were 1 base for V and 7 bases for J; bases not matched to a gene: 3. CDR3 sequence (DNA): TGTGCCAGCAGCTTAGTGGGACAGGGGAGTGAAAAACTGTTTTTT. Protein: CASSLVGQGSEKLFF. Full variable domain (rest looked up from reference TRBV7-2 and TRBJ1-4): GAGVSQSPSNKVTEKGKDVELRCDPISGHTALYWYRQSLGQGLEFLIYFQGNSAPDKSGLPSDRFSAERTGGSVSTLTIQRTQQEDSAVYLCASSLVGQGSEKLFFGSGTQLSVL.

The CDR3 loop is CASQNTGVEAFF. The DNA of the CDR3 is TGTGCCAGCCAAAACACAGGTGTTGAAGCTTTCTTT. The chain joins TRBV6-5 to TRBJ1-1, with D possibly matching TRBD1 (5 bases). CDR1 MNHEY and CDR2 SVGAGI come from the germline V gene. The V end lost 8 bases, the J end lost 7 bases, and 14 bases lay between the germline ends. The CDR3 is 12 residues long.

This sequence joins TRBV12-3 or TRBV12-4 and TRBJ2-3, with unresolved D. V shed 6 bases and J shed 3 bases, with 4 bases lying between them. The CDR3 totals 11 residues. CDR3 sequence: CASRYTDTQYF. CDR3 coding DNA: TGTGCCAGCAGATATACAGATACGCAGTATTTT.

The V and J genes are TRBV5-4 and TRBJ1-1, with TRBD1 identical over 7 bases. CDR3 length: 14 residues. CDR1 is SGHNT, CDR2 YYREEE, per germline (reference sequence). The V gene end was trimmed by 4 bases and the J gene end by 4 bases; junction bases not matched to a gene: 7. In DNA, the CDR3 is TGTGCCAGCAGCAGCGACAGGGCTAGCACTGAAGCTTTCTTT. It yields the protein CASSSDRASTEAFF.

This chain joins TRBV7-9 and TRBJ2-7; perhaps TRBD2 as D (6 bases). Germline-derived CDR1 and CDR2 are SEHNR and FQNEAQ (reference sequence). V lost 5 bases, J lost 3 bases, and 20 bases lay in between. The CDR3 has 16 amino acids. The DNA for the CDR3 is TGTGCCAGCAGCCCAGCGGGCCAGGGCCAAATCTACGAGCAGTACTTC. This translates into CASSPAGQGQIYEQYF.

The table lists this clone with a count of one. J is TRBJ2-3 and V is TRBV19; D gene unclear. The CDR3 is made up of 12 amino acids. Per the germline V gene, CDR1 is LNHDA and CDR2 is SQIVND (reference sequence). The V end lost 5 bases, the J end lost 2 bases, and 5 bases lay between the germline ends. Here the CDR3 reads CASSHTTDTQYF. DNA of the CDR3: TGTGCCAGTAGTCATACCACAGATACGCAGTATTTT.

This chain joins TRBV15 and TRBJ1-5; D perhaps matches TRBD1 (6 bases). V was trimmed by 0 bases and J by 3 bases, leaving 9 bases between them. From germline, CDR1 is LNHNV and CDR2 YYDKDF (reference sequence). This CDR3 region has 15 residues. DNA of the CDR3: TGTGCCACCAGCAGAGAGGCAGGGGACAATCAGCCCCAGCATTTT. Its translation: CATSREAGDNQPQHF.

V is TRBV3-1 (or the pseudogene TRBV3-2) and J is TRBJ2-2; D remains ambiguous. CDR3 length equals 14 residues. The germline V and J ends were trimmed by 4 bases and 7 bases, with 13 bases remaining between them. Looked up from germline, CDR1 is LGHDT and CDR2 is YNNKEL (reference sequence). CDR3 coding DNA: TGTGCCAGCAGCCCCCCTGCGTCGGTCGGGGAGCTGTTTTTT. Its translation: CASSPPASVGELFF.

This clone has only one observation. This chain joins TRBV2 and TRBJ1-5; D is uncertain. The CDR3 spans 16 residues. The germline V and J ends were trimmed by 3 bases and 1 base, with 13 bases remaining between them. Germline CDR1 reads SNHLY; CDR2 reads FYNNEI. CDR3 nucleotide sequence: TGTGCCAGCAGTGACGGACGAGGAGGCAGCAATCAGCCCCAGCATTTT. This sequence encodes CASSDGRGGSNQPQHF. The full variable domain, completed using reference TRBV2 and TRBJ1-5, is EPEVTQTPSHQVTQMGQEVILRCVPISNHLYFYWYRQILGQKVEFLVSFYNNEISEKSEIFDDQFSVERPDGSNFTLKIRSTKLEDSAMYFCASSDGRGGSNQPQHFGDGTRLSIL.